The clone carrying this TCR beta chain was detected many times. Its antigen remains unknown. This entry comes from a study of early T cells in non-severe SARS-CoV-2 infection. For the study at large: Unsorted whole-blood RNA was sequenced in bulk, leaving chains unpaired. Study observations and caveats: Private and CD4 specificities were missed by VDJdb matching, which favored anti-spike CD8 responses.

TCRdb called the 5' RACE reads again in MiXCR, with one record for every CDR3 protein. The sample contains roughly 50,000 distinct CDR3 sequences, approximately 5.6% of which appear only once. The CDR3 runs to 18 residues. After removal of 2 bases from V and 5 bases from J, the junction contained 16 bases not matched to a gene. The chain uses TRBV12-3 or TRBV12-4 and TRBJ2-5; 8 bases line up with TRBD1. Sequenced sample: whole blood. This TCR came from an adult who was a healthcare worker with PCR-confirmed SARS-CoV-2 infection or an uninfected control (not recorded which). CDR3 in amino acids: CASSLTGDRRAGSETQYF. CDR3 DNA: TGTGCCAGCAGTTTAACTGGGGACAGGAGGGCCGGTAGTGAGACCCAGTACTTC.